This TCR beta chain is drawn from a study of cytomegalovirus exposure and HLA in healthy donors (dated by TCRdb to about 2017). Describing the broader study: According to an earlier analysis of several hundred of the donors, some 180 million T cells yielded 100 million or so unique TCR beta sequences and 276 Gb of sequence data. About 310 gigabases of sequencing data and tens of millions of unique TCR sequences were included in an early release covering under 650 HLA-typed donors. Of the 300 to 500 genotyped donors, roughly 80% were placed in the genetic ancestry cluster associated with self-reported Caucasian donors. The study was designed to test whether signatures of past pathogen exposure could be identified by cataloging public T cell receptors. The T cell repertoires of several hundred subjects were profiled by immunosequencing and related to cytomegalovirus serostatus. In addition to the first cohort of 650 to 800 subjects, a separate validation cohort of 100 to 150 different subjects was used. The study combined high-throughput TCR immunosequencing, statistical association of individual TCRs with disease status, and machine learning to predict cytomegalovirus infection status. In a later analysis, previously published TCR beta repertoires from about 670 donors were re-analyzed and high-resolution HLA genotyping was added so that TCR occurrence patterns could be studied. Rather than using new phenotypic data, the later analysis identified candidate immune exposures from TCR beta sequences and from how often those sequences occurred across donors. An earlier analysis of around 580 of the donors used high-throughput TCR beta sequencing to judge whether each TCR beta V gene segment behaved as functional or pseudogenic. Donor age, sex, ethnicity and CMV serostatus were collected together with the repertoire data. A later genetic analysis took genome-wide SNP genotypes for about 55% of the 666 donors and used that subset as a discovery cohort. Every repertoire in the discovery cohort had been generated on one and the same sequencing platform. Class I and class II HLA loci were covered by the typing at four-digit resolution. The number of donors typed differed by locus, with 629-630 for A, B, C, DRB1 and DQB1, roughly 520 for DQA1, 606 for DPA1, and under 490 for DPB1. Roughly 5 DR-DQ haplotypes were handled as single units for association and clustering because linkage in the cohort was strong. Among 300 to 500 genotyped donors of the cohort, an average of around 250,000 unique TCR beta nucleotide sequences was sequenced per donor, of which about 18% were non-productive. The study at large found these results: Strong co-occurrence of HLA alleles, especially DR and DQ, made assigning TCR associations to individual alleles difficult. A total of 150 or so TCR beta chains were listed by the study as associated with cytomegalovirus. In a later analysis, HLA-associated TCR beta chains showed more clonal expansion and lower generation probabilities than non-associated chains that were equally common. While some public TCRs were present in many individuals, most TCR sequences turned up only very rarely across donors. According to a later analysis, parvovirus B19, influenza, CMV and Epstein-Barr virus appeared linked to several top co-occurrence clusters. Because HLA typing was missing for some donors at each locus, association tests included only the typed subset. The authors suggested that the approach could potentially be extended to other disease states and immunological phenotypes. The earlier analysis of 587 of the donors excluded roughly 16 rarely observed V segments, including chromosome 9 orphons, because counts were too low. According to a later analysis, TCR association rates differed among HLA loci, with DRB1 alleles showing the most associated TCRs and HLA-C alleles showing the fewest. Most CMV-associated TCR beta chains appeared to be HLA-restricted in a later analysis, and the HLA associations seemed to be driven largely by CMV exposure. The only immune exposure information available for the cohort was CMV serostatus. Only TCR beta chains were sequenced in this cohort, and the absence of alpha or paired-chain data limited detectable features. According to a later genetic analysis, donors in an Asian-associated ancestry cluster had fewer N-insertions in productive TCRs than the roughly 660-donor mean. A further reported finding was that TCR beta sequences accurately predicted the HLA-A and HLA-B alleles for most subjects in the first cohort. Because the 87-base-pair reads could not distinguish some IMGT-functional V segments, including TRBV6-2 and TRBV6-3, those segments were excluded. Presence/absence analyses assumed roughly uniform sequencing depth across donors, an assumption that may not hold. An earlier analysis of approximately 500 of the donors showed that most TCR beta V segments appeared in productive rearrangements either about 87% or about 30% of the time, which broadly matched IMGT annotations. Correlated functional status among segregating V segments might reflect linkage disequilibrium, but an unknown experimental factor could not be ruled out. A later genetic analysis associated a missense DCLRE1C variant with V-gene and J-gene trimming of TCR beta chains, and an independent cohort replicated the association. A cluster of highly shared sequence variants was judged likely to be a technical artifact of the sequencing pipeline. A few of the identified cytomegalovirus-associated TCR beta chains were confirmed in vitro to be specific for cytomegalovirus antigens. The classifier was reported to diagnose cytomegalovirus status with high specificity and sensitivity in both the original cohort and the validation cohort. At a false discovery rate of 0.05, a later analysis linked around 15,000 TCR beta sequences to specific HLA alleles.

Trimming removed 0 bases from V and 2 bases from J, leaving 11 bases between the germline ends. The CDR3 sequence holds 15 residues, the cysteine and phenylalanine included. Only the CDR3 region is kept as DNA, spanning 45 bases read in frame from base 1. CDR1 and CDR2 are read off the germline V gene (reference sequence) as SGHNT and YYREEE. The method was the immunoSEQ multiplex PCR assay. The multiplex PCR relied on a mix of 60 forward primers for TCR Vbeta segments and 13 reverse primers for TCR Jbeta segments. The CDR3 region of rearranged TCR beta genes was amplified from genomic DNA with a multiplex PCR assay. The Illumina HiSeq System was used to sequence the amplified TCR beta libraries as 87-base-pair reads. In the paper's pipeline: A later analysis tallied around 80 million unique TCR beta chains across the 550 to 850 repertoires, and approximately 12 million of those chains were shared by two or more donors. Raw reads were error-corrected and collapsed into unique sequences with a nearest-neighbor algorithm that merged closely related sequences to remove PCR and sequencing errors. To assign V, D and J gene segments, CDR3 sequences were aligned to IMGT reference sequences. For a sequence to be retained, at least a six-nucleotide match to both a V gene segment and a J gene segment was required. Rearrangements were classified as productive when the CDR3 lacked stop codons and remained in frame with V and J, and all other rearrangements were classified as non-productive. Following IMGT convention, CDR3 was defined as the stretch from the second conserved V-encoded cysteine up to the conserved J-encoded phenylalanine. The earlier analysis of 587 of the donors excluded sequences that lacked an unambiguous match to a single V gene segment. An earlier analysis of fewer than 750 of the donors called V segments functional above 56.7% productive rearrangements and segregating when the between-donor standard deviation exceeded 5%. A statistical classification framework was built for diagnosing cytomegalovirus status from the catalog of TCR beta chain sequences. A later analysis assigned V and J genes by comparing TCR nucleotide sequences with IMGT/GENE-DB human TR gene sequences. The TCRdist pipeline was used in a later analysis to assign CDR3 sequences and most-parsimonious VDJ recombination scenarios. In a later analysis, every TCR beta chain was defined by the combination of its CDR3 amino acid sequence and its V-gene family, and reads without a unique V-gene family were dropped. As a way to deal with suspected cross-contamination and a sequencing artifact, a later analysis dropped roughly 620 nucleotide sequences that were highly shared and had low generation probability. In a later analysis, a clonal expansion index for each public chain was calculated from normalized within-repertoire ranks of inferred template counts. Generation probabilities in a later analysis came from a VDJ recombination model fitted to out-of-frame rearrangements, and those results were checked against IGoR. In a later analysis, TCR-TCR, TCR-HLA and TCR-CMV co-occurrence was scored with hypergeometric tests, and a repertoire-size bias correction was applied to TCR pairs. A later analysis estimated false discovery rates by permuting HLA or CMV assignments 20 times. In a later analysis, co-occurring TCRs were grouped using DBSCAN, with TCRdist sequence similarity added in when clustering inside HLA-allele-positive subsets. Co-occurrence clustering excluded repertoires with fewer than 30,000 or more than 120,000 public chains, plus five with anomalous nucleotide sharing. TCRdb holds this immuneACCESS table with in-frame rearrangements only. Some clones are missing; in checked studies, unresolved V genes explain under half, and the rest has no known cause. D and trimming come from the DNA, and the V and J calls and clone size come from that table. The sample table records approximately 190,000 clones; roughly 12% of these occur just once. About 8% of the sample lies in the top ten.

This clone occurred a few times. Its antigen is currently not known. No much larger clonotype is one base removed from it; base qualities were not supplied. The cohort consisted of 666 healthy bone marrow donors. At the time of sampling, all cohort members were nominally healthy, though unrecorded immune exposures were likely present. The donor tested CMV seropositive, placing the donor among the approximately 310 seropositive members of the cohort. A peripheral blood sample was provided by each donor, and peripheral blood mononuclear cells were used for TCR beta sequencing. The Qiagen DNeasy Blood Extraction Kit was used to extract genomic DNA from the blood cell samples.

The sequencing sample was made of PBMCs. The origin of this receptor is a man aged 50 to 60 in good health and CMV-seropositive. The chain was built from TRBV5-4 and TRBJ1-2; the D gene is perhaps TRBD1, on 6 matching bases. DNA sequence: TGTGCCAGCAGCTTGGGTTCGGACAGAAACTATGGCTACACCTTC. This sequence encodes CASSLGSDRNYGYTF.